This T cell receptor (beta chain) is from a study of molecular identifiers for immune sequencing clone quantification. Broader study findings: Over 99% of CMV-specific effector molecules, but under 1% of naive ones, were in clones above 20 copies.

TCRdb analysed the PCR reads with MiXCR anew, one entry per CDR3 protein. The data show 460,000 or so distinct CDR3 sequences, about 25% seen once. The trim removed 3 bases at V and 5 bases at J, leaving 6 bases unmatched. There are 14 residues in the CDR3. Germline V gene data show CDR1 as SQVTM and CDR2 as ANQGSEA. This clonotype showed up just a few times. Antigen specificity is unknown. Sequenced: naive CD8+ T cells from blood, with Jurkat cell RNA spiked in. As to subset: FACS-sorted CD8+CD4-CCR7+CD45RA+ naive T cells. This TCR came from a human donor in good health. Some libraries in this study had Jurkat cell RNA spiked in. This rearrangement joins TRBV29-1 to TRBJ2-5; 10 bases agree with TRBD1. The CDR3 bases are TGCAGCGTTGACCCGACAGGGGGCGAGGAGACCCAGTACTTC. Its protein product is CSVDPTGGEETQYF.